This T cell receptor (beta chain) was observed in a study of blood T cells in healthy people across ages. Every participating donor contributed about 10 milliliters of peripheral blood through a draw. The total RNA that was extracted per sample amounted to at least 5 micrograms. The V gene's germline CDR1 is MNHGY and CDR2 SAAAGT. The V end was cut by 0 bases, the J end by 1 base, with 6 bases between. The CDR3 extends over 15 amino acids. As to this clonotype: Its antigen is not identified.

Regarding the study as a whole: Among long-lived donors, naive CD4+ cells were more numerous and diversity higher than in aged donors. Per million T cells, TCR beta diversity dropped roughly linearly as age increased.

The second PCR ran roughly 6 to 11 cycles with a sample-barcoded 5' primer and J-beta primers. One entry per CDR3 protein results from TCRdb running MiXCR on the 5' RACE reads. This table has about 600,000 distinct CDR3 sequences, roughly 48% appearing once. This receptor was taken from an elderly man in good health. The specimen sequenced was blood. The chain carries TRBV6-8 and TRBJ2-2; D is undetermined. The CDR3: CASSYSRKNTGELFF. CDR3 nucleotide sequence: TGTGCCAGCAGTTACTCGAGGAAGAACACCGGGGAGCTGTTTTTT.